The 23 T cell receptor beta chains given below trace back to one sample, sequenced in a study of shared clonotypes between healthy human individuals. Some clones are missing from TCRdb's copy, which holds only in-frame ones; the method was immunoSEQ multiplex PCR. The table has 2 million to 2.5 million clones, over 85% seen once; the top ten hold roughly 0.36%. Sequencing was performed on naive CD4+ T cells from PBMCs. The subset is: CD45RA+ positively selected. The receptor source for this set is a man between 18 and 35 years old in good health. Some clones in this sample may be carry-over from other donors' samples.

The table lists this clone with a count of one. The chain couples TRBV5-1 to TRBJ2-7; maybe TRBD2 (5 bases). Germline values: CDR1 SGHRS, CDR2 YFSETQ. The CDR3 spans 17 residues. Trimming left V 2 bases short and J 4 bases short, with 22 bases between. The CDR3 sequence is CASSFLPPGGRTYEQYF. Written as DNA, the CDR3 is TGCGCCAGCAGCTTTTTACCCCCGGGTGGGCGGACTTACGAGCAGTACTTC. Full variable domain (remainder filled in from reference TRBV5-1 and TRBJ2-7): KAGVTQTPRYLIKTRGQQVTLSCSPISGHRSVSWYQQTPGQGLQFLFEYFSETQRNKGNFPGRFSGRQFSNSRSEMNVSTLELGDSALYLCASSFLPPGGRTYEQYFGPGTRLTVT.

The CDR3 DNA reads as TGCGCCAGCAGCCAAGTCTCGGGGGGAACCTACGAGCAGTACTTC. This encodes CASSQVSGGTYEQYF. This chain connects TRBV4-3 to TRBJ2-7, with TRBD2 identical over 7 bases. The CDR3 length is 15 residues. J gave up 2 bases and V 1 base, and 5 bases lay outside the gene matches. The V gene's germline CDR1 is LGHNA and CDR2 YSLEER.

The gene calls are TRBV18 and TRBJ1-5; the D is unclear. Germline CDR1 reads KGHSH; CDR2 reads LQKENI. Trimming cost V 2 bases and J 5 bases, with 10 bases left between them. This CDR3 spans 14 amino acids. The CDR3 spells CASSPTVDYQPQHF. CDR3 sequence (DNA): TGTGCCAGCTCACCAACAGTGGATTATCAGCCCCAGCATTTT.

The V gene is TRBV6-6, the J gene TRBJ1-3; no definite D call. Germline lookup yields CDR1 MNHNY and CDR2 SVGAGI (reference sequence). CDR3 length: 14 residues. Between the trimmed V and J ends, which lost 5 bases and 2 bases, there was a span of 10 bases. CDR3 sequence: CASSLTDPGNTIYF. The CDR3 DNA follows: TGTGCCAGCAGTCTGACGGACCCTGGAAACACCATATATTTT.

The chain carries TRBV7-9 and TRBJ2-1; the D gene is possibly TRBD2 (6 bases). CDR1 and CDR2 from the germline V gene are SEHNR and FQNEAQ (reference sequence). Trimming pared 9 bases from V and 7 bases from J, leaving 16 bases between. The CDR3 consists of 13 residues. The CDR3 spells CASGEVVRNEQFF. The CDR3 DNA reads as TGTGCCAGTGGGGAGGTGGTGAGGAATGAGCAGTTCTTC.

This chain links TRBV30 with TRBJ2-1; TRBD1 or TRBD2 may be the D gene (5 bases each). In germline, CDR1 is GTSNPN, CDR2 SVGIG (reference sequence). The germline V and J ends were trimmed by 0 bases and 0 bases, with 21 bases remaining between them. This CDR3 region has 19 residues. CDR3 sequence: CAWSVLRDDGISSYNEQFF. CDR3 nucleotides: TGTGCCTGGAGTGTACTGAGGGACGACGGCATTAGCTCCTACAATGAGCAGTTCTTC.

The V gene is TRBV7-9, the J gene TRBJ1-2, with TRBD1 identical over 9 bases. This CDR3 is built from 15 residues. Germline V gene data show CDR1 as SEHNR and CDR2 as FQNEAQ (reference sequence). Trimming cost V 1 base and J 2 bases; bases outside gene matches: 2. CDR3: CASSLEGQGNYGYTF. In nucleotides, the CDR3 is TGTGCCAGCAGCTTAGAGGGACAGGGAAACTATGGCTACACCTTC.

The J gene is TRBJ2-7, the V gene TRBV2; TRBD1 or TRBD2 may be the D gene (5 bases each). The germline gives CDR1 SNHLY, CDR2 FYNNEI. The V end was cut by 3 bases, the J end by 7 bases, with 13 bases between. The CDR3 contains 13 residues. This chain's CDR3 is CASSDGQGGEQYF. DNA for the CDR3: TGTGCCAGCAGTGACGGGCAGGGCGGGGAGCAGTACTTC.

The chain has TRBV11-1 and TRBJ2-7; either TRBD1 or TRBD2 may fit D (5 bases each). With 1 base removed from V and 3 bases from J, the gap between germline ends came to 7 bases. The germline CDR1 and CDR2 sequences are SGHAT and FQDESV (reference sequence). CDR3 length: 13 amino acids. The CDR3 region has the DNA TGTGCCAGCAGCTTAGGTGGGGGCTACGAGCAGTACTTC. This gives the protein CASSLGGGYEQYF.

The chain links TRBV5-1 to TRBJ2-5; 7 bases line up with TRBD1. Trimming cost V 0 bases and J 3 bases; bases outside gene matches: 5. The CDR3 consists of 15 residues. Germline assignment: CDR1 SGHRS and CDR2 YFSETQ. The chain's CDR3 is CASSLGRGQEETQYF. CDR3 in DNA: TGCGCCAGCAGCTTGGGGCGTGGACAGGAAGAGACCCAGTACTTC. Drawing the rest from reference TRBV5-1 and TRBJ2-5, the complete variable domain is KAGVTQTPRYLIKTRGQQVTLSCSPISGHRSVSWYQQTPGQGLQFLFEYFSETQRNKGNFPGRFSGRQFSNSRSEMNVSTLELGDSALYLCASSLGRGQEETQYFGPGTRLLVL.

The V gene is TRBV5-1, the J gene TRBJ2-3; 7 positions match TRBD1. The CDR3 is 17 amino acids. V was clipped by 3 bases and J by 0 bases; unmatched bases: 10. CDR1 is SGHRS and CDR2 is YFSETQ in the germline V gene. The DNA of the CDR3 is TGCGCCAGCAGCTCTCTACAAACAGGGGCTAGCACAGATACGCAGTATTTT. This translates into CASSSLQTGASTDTQYF.

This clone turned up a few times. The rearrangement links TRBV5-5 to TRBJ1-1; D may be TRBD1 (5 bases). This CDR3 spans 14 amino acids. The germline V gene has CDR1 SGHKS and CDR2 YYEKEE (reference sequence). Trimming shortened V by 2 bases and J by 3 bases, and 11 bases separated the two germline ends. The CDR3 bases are TGTGCCAGCAGCTTTCACAGAGGGGACACTGAAGCTTTCTTT. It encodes CASSFHRGDTEAFF.

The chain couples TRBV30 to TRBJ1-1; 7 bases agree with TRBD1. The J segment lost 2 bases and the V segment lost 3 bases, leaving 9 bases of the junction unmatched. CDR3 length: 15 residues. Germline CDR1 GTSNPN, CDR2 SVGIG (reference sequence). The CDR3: CAWRDLNRGNTEAFF. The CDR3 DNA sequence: TGTGCCTGGAGAGACCTCAACAGGGGCAACACTGAAGCTTTCTTT.

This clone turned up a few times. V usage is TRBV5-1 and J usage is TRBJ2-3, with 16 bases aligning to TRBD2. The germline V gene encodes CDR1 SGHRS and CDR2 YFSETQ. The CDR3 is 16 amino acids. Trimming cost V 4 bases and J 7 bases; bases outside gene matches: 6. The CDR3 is CASSLAGLAGGNTQYF. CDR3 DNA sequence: TGCGCCAGCAGCCTCGCGGGACTAGCGGGAGGGAATACGCAGTATTTT.

CDR3 in amino acids: CAISEYDRAAGELFF. Here the CDR3 DNA reads TGTGCCATCAGTGAGTACGACAGGGCGGCCGGGGAGCTGTTTTTT. The V gene is TRBV10-3, the J gene TRBJ2-2; 7 nucleotides align to TRBD1. This CDR3 has 15 amino acids. Looked up from germline, CDR1 is ENHRY and CDR2 is SYGVKD. Trimming cost V 1 base and J 6 bases; bases outside gene matches: 5.

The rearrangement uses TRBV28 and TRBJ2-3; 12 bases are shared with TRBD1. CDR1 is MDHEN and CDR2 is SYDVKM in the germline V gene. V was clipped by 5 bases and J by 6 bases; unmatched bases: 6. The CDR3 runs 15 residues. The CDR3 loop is CASSPRDRGLDTQYF. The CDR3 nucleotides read TGTGCCAGCAGTCCCAGGGACAGGGGGCTTGATACGCAGTATTTT.

The CDR3 nucleotides read TGCGCCAGCAGCTTGCCCGGGACAGGGGCCTCCTACGAGCAGTACTTC. Translating it yields CASSLPGTGASYEQYF. V is TRBV5-1 and J is TRBJ2-7; 10 nucleotides align to TRBD1. Trimming removed 1 base from V and 0 bases from J; junction bases left unmatched: 4. CDR3 length: 16 residues. Germline V lookup: CDR1 SGHRS, CDR2 YFSETQ. Full variable domain (remainder filled in from reference TRBV5-1 and TRBJ2-7): KAGVTQTPRYLIKTRGQQVTLSCSPISGHRSVSWYQQTPGQGLQFLFEYFSETQRNKGNFPGRFSGRQFSNSRSEMNVSTLELGDSALYLCASSLPGTGASYEQYFGPGTRLTVT.

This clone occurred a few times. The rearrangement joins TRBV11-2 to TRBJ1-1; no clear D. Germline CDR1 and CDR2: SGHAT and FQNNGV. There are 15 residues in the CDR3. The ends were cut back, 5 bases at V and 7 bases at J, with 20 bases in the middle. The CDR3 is CASSPPGARRSEAFF. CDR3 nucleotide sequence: TGTGCCAGCAGCCCACCGGGTGCCAGACGTAGTGAAGCTTTCTTT. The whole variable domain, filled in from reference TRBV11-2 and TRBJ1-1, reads EAGVAQSPRYKIIEKRQSVAFWCNPISGHATLYWYQQILGQGPKLLIQFQNNGVVDDSQLPKDRFSAERLKGVDSTLKIQPAKLEDSAVYLCASSPPGARRSEAFFGQGTRLTVV.

As DNA, the CDR3 is TGTGCCAGCAGCTTAAATGGGCGGGAGCGAACAGATACGCAGTATTTT. This codes for CASSLNGRERTDTQYF. V and J are TRBV11-2 and TRBJ2-3; TRBD2 agrees at 7 bases. The CDR3 runs to 16 residues. In germline, CDR1 is SGHAT, CDR2 FQNNGV. The trim removed 2 bases at V and 3 bases at J, leaving 8 bases unmatched.

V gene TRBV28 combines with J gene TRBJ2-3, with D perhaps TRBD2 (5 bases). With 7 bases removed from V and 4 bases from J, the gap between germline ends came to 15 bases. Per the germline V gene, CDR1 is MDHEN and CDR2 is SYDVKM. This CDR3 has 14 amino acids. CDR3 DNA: TGTGCCAGCACTCCAACCGCGAGGGCAGATACGCAGTATTTT. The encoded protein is CASTPTARADTQYF.

The CDR3 region is CSVVRGEQYF. The CDR3 region has the DNA TGCAGCGTTGTTCGTGGTGAGCAGTACTTC. The rearrangement joins TRBV29-1 to TRBJ2-7; the D is unclear. Deletions cut 4 bases from V and 7 bases from J, with 8 bases between. CDR3 length: 10 residues. In germline, CDR1 is SQVTM, CDR2 ANQGSEA.

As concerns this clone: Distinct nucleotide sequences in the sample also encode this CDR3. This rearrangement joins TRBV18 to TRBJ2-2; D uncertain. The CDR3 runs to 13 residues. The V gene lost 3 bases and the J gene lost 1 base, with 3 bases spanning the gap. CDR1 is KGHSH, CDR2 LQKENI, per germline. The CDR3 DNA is TGTGCCAGCTCACCTCAGAACACCGGGGAGCTGTTTTTT. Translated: CASSPQNTGELFF.

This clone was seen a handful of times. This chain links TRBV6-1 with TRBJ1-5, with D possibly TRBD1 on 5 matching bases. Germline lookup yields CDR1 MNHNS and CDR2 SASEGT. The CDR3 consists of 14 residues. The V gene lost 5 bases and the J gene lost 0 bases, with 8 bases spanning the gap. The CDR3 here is CASSWGYSNQPQHF. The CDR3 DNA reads TGTGCCAGCAGTTGGGGGTATAGCAATCAGCCCCAGCATTTT.